The clone carrying this TCR beta chain was found many times. Antigen unknown. V shed 4 bases, J shed 4 bases, and the junction held 2 bases outside the gene matches. This CDR3 region has 13 residues. The germline V gene has CDR1 PRHDT and CDR2 FYEKMQ (reference sequence). These data originate in a study of regulatory T cells in long-lasting Graves disease. General study points: TCR diversity was lower in persistent Graves' patients than in newly diagnosed ones. Relative to new patients (approximately 1,000), persistent patients exhibited greater sharing of public clonotypes (2,741).

Specified time point: newly diagnosed GD, antithyroid drugs for less than 3 months. There was RNA extracted from PBMCs, and the TCR library was made from it. The authors built TCR beta libraries using iRepertoire HTBI primers and Arm-PCR of CDR3 regions. TCRdb fed the multiplex PCR reads into MiXCR, producing one record per CDR3 protein. This sample has over 500,000 distinct CDR3 sequences, with roughly 16% found just once. The same sample was also studied in work on T cells in Graves' hyperthyroidism and ophthalmopathy. From that second work: Diagnoses used clinical symptoms, serum thyroxine and TRAb, thyroid ultrasound and orbital computed tomography. RT-PCR in the first round (using the HTBI primer set) targeted the TCR CDR3.

V is TRBV13 and J is TRBJ1-1; TRBD1 matches 8 bases. The receptor's source is a woman aged 25-40 years with Graves disease. The sample in question was peripheral blood mononuclear cells (PBMCs), obtained at new diagnosis, from a patient treated with antithyroid drugs. Written as DNA, the CDR3 is TGTGCCAGCAGCTCCGGACAGGGCACTGAAGCTTTCTTT. It codes for CASSSGQGTEAFF.